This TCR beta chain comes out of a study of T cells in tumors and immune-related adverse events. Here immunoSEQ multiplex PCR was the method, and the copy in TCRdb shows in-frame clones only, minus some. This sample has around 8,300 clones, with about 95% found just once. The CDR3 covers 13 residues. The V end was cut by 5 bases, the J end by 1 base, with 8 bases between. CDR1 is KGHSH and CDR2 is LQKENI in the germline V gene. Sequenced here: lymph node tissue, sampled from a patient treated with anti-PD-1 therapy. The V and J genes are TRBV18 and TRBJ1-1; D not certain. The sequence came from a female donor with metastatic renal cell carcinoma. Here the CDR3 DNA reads TGTGCCAGCTCAGGGGTCGAGAACACTGAAGCTTTCTTT. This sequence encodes CASSGVENTEAFF.